The clone carrying this TCR beta chain was counted a few times. Its antigen is not known. V lost 5 bases, J lost 2 bases, and 12 bases lay in between. This CDR3 is 14 amino acids long. Via MiXCR, TCRdb re-called the 5' RACE reads, giving one row per CDR3 protein. This table has around 650,000 distinct CDR3 sequences, 7.1% appearing once. The data belong to a study of identical twins. Study-wide points: Invariant T cells like MAIT and iNKT could partly confound the zero-insertion analyses.

The sample was also reused in another study, on yellow fever vaccine responses in identical twins.

V is TRBV12-3 or TRBV12-4 and J is TRBJ2-5, with D perhaps TRBD1 (5 bases). The sequence came from a woman younger than 30 in good health. Sample: PBMCs. The CDR3 protein is CASSIGALQETQYF. The CDR3 DNA reads as TGTGCCAGCAGTATAGGGGCCCTACAAGAGACCCAGTACTTC.